The 3 T cell receptor beta chains listed next were all sequenced from one sample in a study of CD8 T cells in ankylosing spondylitis. Findings and caveats of the study: Roughly 8 highly homologous variants made up a TCR beta motif that seemed to typify ankylosing spondylitis blood.

MiXCR, run by TCRdb on the 5' RACE reads, gives a single entry per CDR3 protein. In the table there are about 390,000 distinct CDR3 sequences, approximately 20% of which are singletons. These receptors have no identified antigens. The sequenced sample consisted of blood, either unsorted or a sorted T cell fraction (not recorded which). The source is a male donor with ankylosing spondylitis.

The J gene is TRBJ2-3, the V gene TRBV5-1; perhaps D is TRBD1 or TRBD2 (5 bases each). Germline values: CDR1 SGHRS, CDR2 YFSETQ. CDR3 length: 15 amino acids. V lost 5 bases and J 1 base, leaving 14 bases between the germline ends. For the CDR3, the DNA is TGCGCCAGCAGTCATCAGGGAGTTGGCACAGATACGCAGTATTTT. Protein sequence: CASSHQGVGTDTQYF.

V and J are TRBV2 and TRBJ1-5; 7 bases line up with TRBD1. Trimming removed 4 bases from V and 6 bases from J; junction bases left unmatched: 6. Germline V gene sequence: CDR1 SNHLY, CDR2 FYNNEI. The CDR3 consists of 14 residues. CDR3 DNA sequence: TGTGCCAGCAGTGTCAGACAGGGTGGTCAGCCCCAGCATTTT. Translation gives CASSVRQGGQPQHF.

This clonotype turned up a few times. This chain links TRBV3-1 with TRBJ2-1; D gene unclear. The CDR3 is 13 residues long. Germline V CDR1 and CDR2: LGHDT, YNNKEL (reference sequence). V was shortened by 0 bases and J by 14 bases, with 14 bases between the two germline ends. The CDR3 sequence is CASSQDGFTPKFF. CDR3 nucleotide sequence: TGTGCCAGCAGCCAAGATGGATTCACCCCAAAGTTCTTC.